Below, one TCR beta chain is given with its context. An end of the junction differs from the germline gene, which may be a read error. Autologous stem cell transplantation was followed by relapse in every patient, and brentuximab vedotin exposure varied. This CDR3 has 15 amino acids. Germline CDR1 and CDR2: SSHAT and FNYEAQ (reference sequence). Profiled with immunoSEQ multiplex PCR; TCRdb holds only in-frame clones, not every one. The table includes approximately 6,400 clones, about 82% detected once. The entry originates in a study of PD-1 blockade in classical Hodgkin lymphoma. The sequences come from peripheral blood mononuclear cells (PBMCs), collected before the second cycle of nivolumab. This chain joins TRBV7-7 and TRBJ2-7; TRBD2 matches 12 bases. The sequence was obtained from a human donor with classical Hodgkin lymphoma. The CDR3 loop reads CASSGLAGYLYEQYF. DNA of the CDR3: TGTGCTAGCAGCGGACTAGCGGGATACCTCTACGAGCAGTACTTC. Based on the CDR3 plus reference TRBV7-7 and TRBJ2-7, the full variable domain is GAGVSQSPRYKVTKRGQDVTLRCDPISSHATLYWYQQALGQGPEFLTYFNYEAQPDKSGLPSDRFSAERPEGSISTLTIQRTEQRDSAMYRCASSGLAGYLYEQYFGPGTRLTVT.